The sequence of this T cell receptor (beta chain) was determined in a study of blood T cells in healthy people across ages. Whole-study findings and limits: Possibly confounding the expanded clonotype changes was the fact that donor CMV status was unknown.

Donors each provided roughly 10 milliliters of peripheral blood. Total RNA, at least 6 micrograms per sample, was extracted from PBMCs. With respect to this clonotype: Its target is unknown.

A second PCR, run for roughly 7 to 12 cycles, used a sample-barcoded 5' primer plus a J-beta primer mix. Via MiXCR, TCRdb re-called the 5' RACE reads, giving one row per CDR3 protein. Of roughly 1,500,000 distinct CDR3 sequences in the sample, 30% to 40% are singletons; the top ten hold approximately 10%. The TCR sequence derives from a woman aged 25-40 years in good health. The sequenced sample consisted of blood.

CDR3 DNA sequence: TGTGCCTGGAGTGTACTAGCGGGAGGCGAGCAGTTCTTC. Translated: CAWSVLAGGEQFF. The chain couples TRBV30 to TRBJ2-1, with 12 bases matching TRBD2. Germline V CDR1 and CDR2: GTSNPN, SVGIG (reference sequence). V dropped 0 bases and J dropped 10; count of bases not matched to a gene: 1. This CDR3 is built from 13 residues.